A selection of T cell receptor beta chains follows, all from one sample in a study of control samples from healthy donors and cancer patients. Assay used: immunoSEQ multiplex PCR; TCRdb lists only in-frame clones, some missing. The top ten clones hold around 20% of a sample with several thousand clones, 75% to 95% of them seen once. Specimen: PBMCs. These receptors originate from a man aged 60 to 75 with colorectal cancer. Both conserved end residues are part of each CDR3. The D gene is left open where the match is weak.

>TRBJ2-7|.|TRBV3-1/TRBV3-2|15
CASSRDIAPYYEQYF
TGTGCCAGCAGCCGGGACATAGCCCCGTACTACGAGCAGTACTTC
>TRBJ1-5|.|TRBV7-2|13
CASSLNRAQPQHF
TGTGCCAGCAGCTTAAACAGGGCTCAGCCCCAGCATTTT
>TRBJ2-1|TRBD2|TRBV9|17
CASSVGPRLAAVDEQFF
TGTGCCAGCAGCGTAGGACCGCGACTAGCGGCGGTCGATGAGCAGTTCTTC
>TRBJ2-3|.|TRBV2|15
CASTIAGLNTDTQYF
TGTGCCAGCACGATCGCGGGACTTAACACAGATACGCAGTATTTT
>TRBJ1-4|.|TRBV19|14
CASSPGYFNEKLFF
TGTGCCAGCAGTCCCGGATATTTTAATGAAAAACTGTTTTTT
>TRBJ2-5|TRBD2|TRBV27|15
CASSWTSGAPETQYF
TGTGCCAGCAGTTGGACTAGCGGGGCGCCAGAGACCCAGTACTTC
>TRBJ1-2|.|TRBV19|10
CASGPGGYTF
TGTGCCAGTGGGCCTGGTGGCTACACCTTC
>TRBJ2-7|.|TRBV5-6|12
CASSFGLGEQYF
TGTGCCAGCAGCTTCGGTCTGGGCGAGCAGTACTTC
>TRBJ2-5|.|TRBV9|17
CASSPRGWVGAAETQYF
TGTGCCAGCAGCCCCCGAGGGTGGGTGGGGGCAGCAGAGACCCAGTACTTC
>TRBJ2-1|TRBD1|TRBV15|16
CATSGRDRVGNNEQFF
TGTGCCACCAGCGGAAGGGACAGGGTGGGGAACAATGAGCAGTTCTTC
>TRBJ1-5|.|TRBV30|13
CAWGGMGNQPQHF
TGTGCCTGGGGAGGGATGGGCAATCAGCCCCAGCATTTT